Each of the 31 T cell receptor beta chains below was sequenced from the same sample in a study of identifying expanded T cells in peripheral blood. Using immunoSEQ multiplex PCR, the repertoire was profiled, and TCRdb retains in-frame clones only, with some absent. The data contain approximately 110,000 clones, approximately 90% of them seen just once; the ten biggest clones take up roughly 15%. Sequencing used blood. All receptors derive from a person aged 18 to 69 in good health.

This clone is a singleton in its sample. The chain combines TRBV6-5 with TRBJ2-1; D call uncertain. This CDR3 comprises 15 residues. Between the trimmed V and J ends, which lost 0 bases and 6 bases, there was a span of 12 bases. Germline lookup yields CDR1 MNHEY and CDR2 SVGAGI. CDR3 coding DNA: TGTGCCAGCAGTTACTCGAAGGTCGAACTCAATGAGCAGTTCTTC. Encoded protein: CASSYSKVELNEQFF.

This sequence joins TRBV27 and TRBJ1-6, with TRBD1 matching over 8 bases. Germline lookup yields CDR1 MNHEY and CDR2 SMNVEV (reference sequence). The CDR3 extends over 15 amino acids. After removal of 3 bases from V and 9 bases from J, the junction contained 7 bases not matched to a gene. Written as DNA, the CDR3 is TGTGCCAGCAGTTTCGGACAGGGAAGGAGTTCACCCCTCCACTTT. Translating it yields CASSFGQGRSSPLHF.

V and J are TRBV2 and TRBJ1-5; TRBD1 is a possible D gene (5 bases). The CDR3 has 14 residues. V lost 6 bases to trimming and J lost 6 bases, with 15 bases between them. The germline CDR1 and CDR2 sequences are SNHLY and FYNNEI. The CDR3 loop is CASRITKGSQPQHF. The DNA of the CDR3 is TGTGCCAGCAGGATAACGAAGGGGAGTCAGCCCCAGCATTTT.

This clone was seen just once. The chain links TRBV5-1 to TRBJ1-1; 7 positions agree with TRBD1. The CDR3 has 15 amino acids. Germline assignment: CDR1 SGHRS and CDR2 YFSETQ. Losses at the gene ends were 1 base for V and 3 bases for J; bases not matched to a gene: 6. CDR3 amino acids: CASSLNGQGDTEAFF. The DNA of the CDR3 is TGCGCCAGCAGCTTGAACGGGCAGGGGGACACTGAAGCTTTCTTT.

The V gene is TRBV29-1, the J gene TRBJ1-1; no clear D. The CDR3 has 13 residues. The V gene lost 0 bases and the J gene lost 2 bases, with 7 bases spanning the gap. Germline lookup yields CDR1 SQVTM and CDR2 ANQGSEA. The CDR3 here is CSVEDGSNTEAFF. The DNA for the CDR3 is TGCAGCGTTGAAGATGGGAGTAACACTGAAGCTTTCTTT. Full variable domain (outside the CDR3, taken from reference TRBV29-1 and TRBJ1-1): SAVISQKPSRDICQRGTSLTIQCQVDSQVTMMFWYRQQPGQSLTLIATANQGSEATYESGFVIDKFPISRPNLTFSTLTVSNMSPEDSSIYLCSVEDGSNTEAFFGQGTRLTVV.

This chain uses TRBV4-1 with TRBJ2-3; 12 bases agree with TRBD2. There are 18 residues in the CDR3. With 3 bases clipped from V and 4 bases from J, the junction kept 11 bases outside the gene matches. The V gene's germline CDR1 is MGHRA and CDR2 YSYEKL. The CDR3 nucleotides are TGCGCCAGCAGCCAGTGGTCTAGCGGGGGGGCCTTCCCAGATACGCAGTATTTT. This translates into CASSQWSSGGAFPDTQYF.

The chain joins TRBV7-8 to TRBJ2-1, with TRBD1 identical over 9 bases. V lost 6 bases, J lost 4 bases, and 7 bases stayed unmatched. Germline V gene sequence: CDR1 SGHVS, CDR2 FQNEAQ. There are 15 residues in the CDR3. Here the CDR3 DNA reads TGTGCCAGCAGTTTGGGACAGGGACTATACAATGAGCAGTTCTTC. Translated, it gives CASSLGQGLYNEQFF.

V gene TRBV7-9 combines with J gene TRBJ2-7; D possibly corresponds to TRBD1 (6 bases). CDR3 length equals 16 residues. From germline, CDR1 is SEHNR and CDR2 FQNEAQ (reference sequence). V was clipped by 5 bases and J by 3 bases, with 20 bases between them. CDR3 in DNA: TGTGCCAGCAGCGGCCTCGGTACAGGGCTTTTCTACGAGCAGTACTTC. This encodes CASSGLGTGLFYEQYF.

This clone was detected once. Other nucleotide sequences in the sample specify the same CDR3. This chain uses TRBV30 with TRBJ2-5, with D unresolved. V lost 2 bases, J lost 4 bases, and 5 bases lay in between. This CDR3 is built from 11 residues. The germline gives CDR1 GTSNPN, CDR2 SVGIG (reference sequence). As DNA, the CDR3 is TGTGCCTGGAGTCTGGGAGAGACCCAGTACTTC. It specifies CAWSLGETQYF.

The CDR3 reads CAISDFWTGGRAGANVLTF. The CDR3 region has the DNA TGTGCCATCAGTGACTTTTGGACAGGGGGAAGGGCTGGGGCCAACGTCCTGACTTTC. The chain has TRBV10-3 and TRBJ2-6; the match to TRBD1 covers 10 bases. The ends lost 3 bases at V and 2 bases at J; junction bases unmatched: 10. This CDR3 has 19 residues. Germline values: CDR1 ENHRY, CDR2 SYGVKD.

The chain uses TRBV5-6 and TRBJ2-5; D may be TRBD1 (6 bases). The CDR3 totals 16 residues. Germline V CDR1 and CDR2: SGHDT, YYEEEE. V gave up 6 bases and J gave up 4 bases, with 22 bases separating them. In DNA form, the CDR3 reads TGTGCCAGCATCGCACTTGGGATTACGGACAGAGAGACCCAGTACTTC. Encoded protein: CASIALGITDRETQYF.

This clone was found a few times. The chain uses TRBV11-3 and TRBJ2-3, with 13 bases that match TRBD2. CDR3 length: 15 amino acids. V was pared by 5 bases and J by 5 bases, with 4 bases of the junction left unmatched. Per germline, CDR1 SGHNT and CDR2 YENEEA. In DNA, the CDR3 is TGTGCCAGCAGCCCGGGACTAGCGGGATTAGATACGCAGTATTTT. This translates into CASSPGLAGLDTQYF. The full variable domain, its missing parts supplied by reference TRBV11-3 and TRBJ2-3, is EAGVVQSPRYKIIEKKQPVAFWCNPISGHNTLYWYLQNLGQGPELLIRYENEEAVDDSQLPKDRFSAERLKGVDSTLKIQPAELGDSAVYLCASSPGLAGLDTQYFGPGTRLTVL.

This chain's CDR3 is CAWSRYTQYF. The DNA for the CDR3 is TGTGCCTGGAGCCGGTATACGCAGTATTTT. This sequence joins TRBV30 and TRBJ2-3; D gene uncertain. The V gene's germline CDR1 is GTSNPN and CDR2 SVGIG (reference sequence). Deletions cut 3 bases from V and 7 bases from J, with 5 bases between. The CDR3 runs 10 residues.

The chain uses TRBV5-1 and TRBJ2-3; the D gene is possibly TRBD2 (6 bases). V was shortened by 4 bases and J by 5 bases, with 14 bases between the two germline ends. In germline, CDR1 is SGHRS, CDR2 YFSETQ. The CDR3 loop spans 14 amino acids. CDR3 sequence reads: CASSPPGGGDTQYF. CDR3 coding DNA: TGCGCCAGCAGCCCGCCCGGGGGAGGAGATACGCAGTATTTT.

The chain combines TRBV27 with TRBJ1-6, with TRBD1 matching over 8 bases. CDR1 and CDR2 (germline): MNHEY, SMNVEV (reference sequence). CDR3 length: 17 residues. V gave up 8 bases and J gave up 7 bases; unmatched junction bases: 16. CDR3 in DNA: TGTGCCAGCCTCGAAAGGGCAGGGGGCAGAGGGAATTCACCCCTCCACTTT. Its protein product is CASLERAGGRGNSPLHF.

This chain joins TRBV7-2 and TRBJ2-4; TRBD2 agrees at 13 bases. The V and J ends lost 6 bases and 9 bases, in that order; junction bases with no gene match: 8. Per germline, CDR1 SGHTA and CDR2 FQGNSA. This CDR3 is 15 amino acids long. This CDR3 reads CASRPTSGGAGIQYF. The CDR3 DNA reads TGTGCCAGCAGGCCAACTAGCGGGGGGGCCGGCATTCAGTACTTC.

The CDR3 is CASSPQVNTEAFF. CDR3 nucleotides: TGTGCCAGTAGTCCACAGGTAAACACTGAAGCTTTCTTT. The chain combines TRBV19 with TRBJ1-1, with D maybe TRBD1 (5 bases). The CDR3 has 13 amino acids. CDR1 is LNHDA, CDR2 SQIVND, per germline (reference sequence). Trimming took 5 bases from V and 2 from J, leaving 9 bases between them.

This chain uses TRBV14 with TRBJ1-6; a possible D gene is TRBD1 (5 bases). Germline V CDR1 and CDR2: SGHDN, FVKESK. The CDR3 spans 15 residues. V gave up 1 base and J gave up 10 bases, with 14 bases separating them. This CDR3 is CASSQVPGSNSPLHF. CDR3 sequence (DNA): TGTGCCAGCAGCCAAGTCCCAGGGAGTAACTCACCCCTCCACTTT. The full variable domain, in which reference TRBV14 and TRBJ1-6 provide the parts outside the CDR3, is EAGVTQFPSHSVIEKGQTVTLRCDPISGHDNLYWYRRVMGKEIKFLLHFVKESKQDESGMPNNRFLAERTGGTYSTLKVQPAELEDSGVYFCASSQVPGSNSPLHFGNGTRLTVT.

The chain is built from TRBV6-5 and TRBJ2-7; the match to TRBD1 covers 8 bases. Trimming cost V 0 bases and J 3 bases; bases outside gene matches: 7. CDR1 is MNHEY and CDR2 is SVGAGI in the germline V gene. The CDR3 extends over 16 amino acids. The CDR3 spells CASSYSTGQGSYEQYF. The CDR3 coding sequence is TGTGCCAGCAGTTACTCGACAGGACAGGGAAGCTACGAGCAGTACTTC.

This chain joins TRBV5-4 and TRBJ2-7, with TRBD1 as a possible D gene (6 bases). V lost 3 bases and J 5 bases, leaving 21 bases between the germline ends. The CDR3 runs 16 residues. CDR1 SGHNT and CDR2 YYREEE come from the germline V gene (reference sequence). CDR3 sequence: CASSSRWQGLSDEQYF. The CDR3 DNA reads as TGTGCCAGCAGCTCGAGGTGGCAGGGGCTGAGTGACGAGCAGTACTTC.

The J gene is TRBJ2-2, the V gene TRBV10-3, with D perhaps assigned TRBD1 or TRBD2 (6 bases each). The CDR3 covers 19 residues. The V gene's germline CDR1 is ENHRY and CDR2 SYGVKD. Trimming left V 0 bases short and J 2 bases short, with 19 bases between. CDR3 region: CAISESRVGAGLNTGELFF. CDR3 bases: TGTGCCATCAGTGAGTCAAGAGTGGGGGCAGGACTAAACACCGGGGAGCTGTTTTTT.

The rearrangement links TRBV4-1 to TRBJ2-3; D perhaps matches TRBD2 (5 bases). CDR1 is MGHRA, CDR2 YSYEKL, per germline. Trimming removed 0 bases from V and 9 bases from J, with 13 bases in between. This CDR3 is built from 14 residues. For the CDR3, the DNA is TGCGCCAGCAGCCAAGATGCGAACAGAGGGACGCAGTATTTT. This translates into CASSQDANRGTQYF.

The J gene is TRBJ2-2, the V gene TRBV25-1; no reliable D call. CDR1 is MGHDK and CDR2 is SYGVNS in the germline V gene. The CDR3 length is 12 residues. V was cut by 3 bases and J by 5 bases, with 4 bases left in between. The CDR3 spells CASSDRTGELFF. The DNA for the CDR3 is TGTGCCAGCAGTGACAGGACCGGGGAGCTGTTTTTT.

This sequence joins TRBV7-2 and TRBJ1-2; D remains unclear. Per the germline V gene, CDR1 is SGHTA and CDR2 is FQGNSA. With 5 bases removed from V and 1 base from J, the gap between germline ends came to 14 bases. The CDR3 sequence is 15 residues long. The CDR3: CASSGIRADNYGYTF. CDR3 coding DNA: TGTGCCAGCAGCGGTATTAGGGCTGATAACTATGGCTACACCTTC.

This chain connects TRBV5-4 to TRBJ2-3, with 8 bases lining up with TRBD2. V lost 5 bases and J lost 1; bases outside the gene matches: 18. The CDR3 covers 19 residues. Germline-derived CDR1 and CDR2 are SGHNT and YYREEE (reference sequence). The CDR3 DNA follows: TGTGCCAGCAGTCCCCCTGCGGGGGGATGGATTACTGGCACAGATACGCAGTATTTT. Its translation: CASSPPAGGWITGTDTQYF.

The chain links TRBV2 to TRBJ1-6; D unclear. The germline CDR1 and CDR2 sequences are SNHLY and FYNNEI. The CDR3 extends over 12 amino acids. V was shortened by 3 bases and J by 7 bases, with 4 bases between the two germline ends. CDR3 protein: CASSETNSPLHF. The CDR3 DNA follows: TGTGCCAGCAGTGAGACCAATTCACCCCTCCACTTT.

The chain uses TRBV27 and TRBJ2-1; tentative D call: TRBD2 (5 bases). This CDR3 is built from 14 residues. CDR1 MNHEY and CDR2 SMNVEV come from the germline V gene (reference sequence). V was pared by 3 bases and J by 0 bases, with 6 bases between. DNA for the CDR3: TGTGCCAGCAGTTTCCGGGGCTCCTACAATGAGCAGTTCTTC. Translated, it gives CASSFRGSYNEQFF.

The chain has TRBV25-1 and TRBJ1-1; TRBD1 matches at 9 bases. Looked up from germline, CDR1 is MGHDK and CDR2 is SYGVNS. The length of the CDR3 is 15 residues. Losses at the gene ends were 3 bases for V and 4 bases for J; bases not matched to a gene: 6. CDR3 bases: TGTGCCAGCAGTGACCCCGGGACAGGGACCACTGAAGCTTTCTTT. It yields the protein CASSDPGTGTTEAFF.

V and J are TRBV5-6 and TRBJ1-1, with D possibly TRBD1 on 5 matching bases. V gave up 0 bases and J gave up 0 bases, with 9 bases separating them. In germline, CDR1 is SGHDT, CDR2 YYEEEE. The CDR3 extends over 15 amino acids. The CDR3 is CASSLGQGLNTEAFF. The CDR3 DNA sequence: TGTGCCAGCAGCTTGGGCCAGGGCCTGAACACTGAAGCTTTCTTT.

This chain uses TRBV23-1 with TRBJ1-5; the D gene is possibly TRBD1 (5 bases). TRBV23-1 is known as an ORF, though its function is uncertain. The CDR3 has 18 amino acids. The ends were cut back, 1 base at V and 6 bases at J, with 22 bases in the middle. The CDR3 region is CASSQLTLSFQGCQPQHF. For the CDR3, the DNA is TGCGCCAGCAGTCAATTGACCCTCTCGTTCCAGGGATGTCAGCCCCAGCATTTT.

The chain joins TRBV6-5 to TRBJ1-2; no clear D. Germline CDR1 reads MNHEY; CDR2 reads SVGAGI. V was clipped by 0 bases and J by 3 bases, with 5 bases between them. The CDR3 length is 13 residues. The CDR3 bases are TGTGCCAGCAGTTACTCGAGTCACTATGGCTACACCTTC. Encoded protein: CASSYSSHYGYTF.